What follows describes a single T cell receptor beta chain. The data were taken from a study of cytomegalovirus exposure and HLA in healthy donors. Data came from immunoSEQ multiplex PCR; TCRdb stores just in-frame clones and leaves some out. This sample has under 200,000 clones, with roughly 91% found just once. V lost 4 bases and J lost 2; bases outside the gene matches: 9. Germline V gene lookup returns CDR1 SGDLS and CDR2 YYNGEE. The CDR3 spans 16 residues. This receptor was taken from a woman in her late teens or twenties in good health and CMV-seropositive. The chain is built from TRBV9 and TRBJ2-7; 10 bases are shared with TRBD2. Source material: PBMCs. CDR3 sequence: CASSPRASGRTYEQYF. As DNA, the CDR3 is TGTGCCAGCAGCCCCCGGGCTAGCGGGAGAACCTACGAGCAGTACTTC.